The 30 T cell receptor beta chains in this list originate from one sample, sequenced in a study of T cell repertoires in cytomegalovirus infection. TCRdb re-called the reads through MiXCR, storing one row per CDR3 protein. The sample consists of around 170,000 distinct CDR3 sequences, roughly a sixth of them appearing once. The sample taken for sequencing was CD8+ T cells from PBMCs. The receptor set was obtained from a human donor in good health (CMV status not recorded). Some clones in this sample may be carry-over from other donors' samples.

This clonotype was seen more than once but under ten times. CDR3 residues: CASKWDRGYEQYF. In nucleotides, the CDR3 is TGTGCCAGCAAGTGGGACAGGGGCTACGAGCAGTACTTC. The rearrangement links TRBV6-2 or TRBV6-3 to TRBJ2-7; 10 positions match TRBD1. Germline CDR1 MNHEY, CDR2 SVGEGT. V was pared by 7 bases and J by 3 bases, with 3 bases of the junction left unmatched. CDR3 length: 13 residues.

The V gene is TRBV2, the J gene TRBJ2-1; the D gene is possibly TRBD2 (7 bases). The CDR3 length is 16 residues. From germline, CDR1 is SNHLY and CDR2 FYNNEI. Trimming stripped 7 bases from V and 0 bases from J, with 16 bases between. The CDR3: CASTLGGVFSYNEQFF. For the CDR3, the DNA is TGTGCCAGCACCTTAGGGGGGGTCTTCTCCTACAATGAGCAGTTCTTC.

The chain employs TRBV12-3 or TRBV12-4 and TRBJ2-2, with 14 bases fitting TRBD2. Trimming cost V 5 bases and J 6 bases; bases outside gene matches: 11. CDR3 length equals 18 residues. Here the CDR3 reads CASSPGTSGRGRSGELFF. DNA of the CDR3: TGTGCCAGCAGTCCCGGGACTAGCGGGAGAGGTAGATCCGGGGAGCTGTTTTTT.

This clonotype was seen a handful of times. The chain recombines TRBV7-8 with TRBJ2-7; TRBD2 might be the D (5 bases). Between the trimmed V and J ends, which lost 4 bases and 4 bases, there was a span of 11 bases. Germline V gene lookup returns CDR1 SGHVS and CDR2 FQNEAQ. This CDR3 spans 13 amino acids. CDR3: CASSSGVFYEQYF. In DNA, the CDR3 is TGTGCCAGCAGCTCCGGGGTCTTTTACGAGCAGTACTTC.

This clonotype was detected a few times. The chain has TRBV7-2 and TRBJ2-2, with 11 bases that match TRBD1. Trimming took 8 bases from V and 4 from J; bases not matched to a gene: 3. Germline CDR1 SGHTA, CDR2 FQGNSA. CDR3 length: 14 amino acids. In DNA, the CDR3 is TGTGCCAGCTGGACAGGGGGCCCCACCGGGGAGCTGTTTTTT. Translated: CASWTGGPTGELFF.

This clonotype has just a few counts. J is TRBJ2-3 and V is TRBV7-6; a weak D match, TRBD2 (6 bases). The CDR3 is made up of 12 amino acids. Germline values: CDR1 SGHVS, CDR2 FNYEAQ. Trimming removed 4 bases from V and 6 bases from J, with 8 bases in between. The CDR3 sequence is CASSSAGDTQYF. The DNA of the CDR3 is TGTGCCAGCAGCTCTGCGGGGGATACGCAGTATTTT.

The chain has TRBV11-2 and TRBJ1-1; TRBD1 matches at 10 bases. The V segment lost 5 bases and the J segment 11 bases; nucleotides outside the gene matches: 2. CDR1 SGHAT and CDR2 FQNNGV come from the germline V gene. This CDR3 contains 11 residues. Here the CDR3 reads CASSTGQGAFF. The CDR3 bases are TGTGCCAGCAGCACGGGACAGGGGGCTTTCTTT. Together with reference TRBV11-2 and TRBJ1-1, the CDR3 gives the full variable domain: EAGVAQSPRYKIIEKRQSVAFWCNPISGHATLYWYQQILGQGPKLLIQFQNNGVVDDSQLPKDRFSAERLKGVDSTLKIQPAKLEDSAVYLCASSTGQGAFFGQGTRLTVV.

The chain joins TRBV7-2 to TRBJ1-1, with D perhaps TRBD1 (5 bases). Germline V lookup: CDR1 SGHTA, CDR2 FQGNSA. V shed 1 base and J shed 5 bases, with 11 bases lying between them. The CDR3 has 14 residues. DNA of the CDR3: TGTGCCAGCAGCTTAGGCGTAAGGGGTACTGAAGCTTTCTTT. It encodes CASSLGVRGTEAFF.

The table lists this clonotype with a few counts. V and J are TRBV28 and TRBJ1-5; D is possibly TRBD1 (5 bases). The CDR3 length is 15 residues. The germline V gene encodes CDR1 MDHEN and CDR2 SYDVKM. The V end lost 6 bases, the J end lost 11 bases, and 23 bases lay between the germline ends. This CDR3 reads CASSPEVGRGGAQHF. The CDR3 DNA sequence: TGTGCCAGCAGCCCAGAGGTGGGGCGGGGGGGGGCCCAGCATTTT.

The J gene is TRBJ2-7, the V gene TRBV2; no firm D call. CDR1 and CDR2 from the germline V gene are SNHLY and FYNNEI. The CDR3 is made up of 12 amino acids. V shed 4 bases and J shed 4 bases, with 8 bases lying between them. CDR3: CASSGADYEQYF. The CDR3 DNA reads as TGTGCCAGCAGTGGGGCAGATTACGAGCAGTACTTC.

The J gene is TRBJ1-1, the V gene TRBV12-3 or TRBV12-4; 8 positions match TRBD1. This CDR3 region has 14 residues. With 6 bases clipped from V and 3 bases from J, the junction kept 6 bases outside the gene matches. The CDR3 nucleotides read TGTGCCAGCAGCCCCACGACAGGGGACACTGAAGCTTTCTTT. Translating it yields CASSPTTGDTEAFF.

This clonotype was detected a few times. J is TRBJ2-7 and V is TRBV28; no definite D call. Germline V lookup: CDR1 MDHEN, CDR2 SYDVKM. V dropped 3 bases and J dropped 1 base, with 7 bases sitting between them. This CDR3 spans 13 amino acids. The CDR3 coding sequence is TGTGCCAGCAGTTTGGAGACTTCCTACGAGCAGTACTTC. It translates to CASSLETSYEQYF.

This chain joins TRBV27 and TRBJ2-2; the D gene is possibly TRBD2 (5 bases). CDR3 length: 14 residues. In germline, CDR1 is MNHEY, CDR2 SMNVEV (reference sequence). Between the trimmed V and J ends, which lost 5 bases and 3 bases, there was a span of 10 bases. CDR3 sequence: CASSNRDHTGELFF. In nucleotides, the CDR3 is TGTGCCAGCAGTAACCGGGATCACACCGGGGAGCTGTTTTTT.

This clonotype was seen only a few times. The V gene is TRBV4-3, the J gene TRBJ2-2; no clear D. The CDR3 sequence is 16 residues long. The germline V gene encodes CDR1 LGHNA and CDR2 YSLEER. Trimming took 0 bases from V and 6 from J, leaving 14 bases between them. DNA of the CDR3: TGCGCCAGCAGCCAAGATGCGGCACCCCCTCCCGGGGAGCTGTTTTTT. Its translation is CASSQDAAPPPGELFF.

The gene calls are TRBV14 and TRBJ2-3, with 8 bases aligning to TRBD2. Per germline, CDR1 SGHDN and CDR2 FVKESK. This CDR3 is built from 18 residues. The J segment lost 1 base and the V segment lost 3 bases, leaving 12 bases of the junction unmatched. CDR3 DNA sequence: TGTGCCAGCAGCCACATCACTAGCGGCGGAGGGGGCACAGATACGCAGTATTTT. Residues: CASSHITSGGGGTDTQYF. Based on the CDR3 plus reference TRBV14 and TRBJ2-3, the full variable domain is EAGVTQFPSHSVIEKGQTVTLRCDPISGHDNLYWYRRVMGKEIKFLLHFVKESKQDESGMPNNRFLAERTGGTYSTLKVQPAELEDSGVYFCASSHITSGGGGTDTQYFGPGTRLTVL.

V usage is TRBV10-2 and J usage is TRBJ2-1, with unresolved D. Looked up from germline, CDR1 is WSHSY and CDR2 is SAAADI. V was clipped by 5 bases and J by 3 bases, with 11 bases between them. The CDR3 contains 14 residues. CDR3 nucleotide sequence: TGCGCCAGCAGTCCCGTGCAGCGCTACAATGAGCAGTTCTTC. Its translation: CASSPVQRYNEQFF.

A few counts support this clonotype. The V call is TRBV20-1, the J call TRBJ2-3; 12 nucleotides align to TRBD2. V was clipped by 3 bases and J by 4 bases; unmatched bases: 8. CDR1 is DFQATT, CDR2 SNEGSKA, per germline (reference sequence). The CDR3 contains 16 residues. The CDR3 region is CSARLAGGSGADTQYF. DNA of the CDR3: TGCAGTGCTAGGCTAGCGGGAGGGTCAGGGGCAGATACGCAGTATTTT.

V gene TRBV7-9 combines with J gene TRBJ1-6; the D gene is possibly TRBD1 (6 bases). The germline V gene encodes CDR1 SEHNR and CDR2 FQNEAQ (reference sequence). The CDR3 is 12 residues long. V lost 7 bases to trimming and J lost 10 bases, with 11 bases between them. CDR3 sequence (DNA): TGTGCCAGCACCGGGGGCAGGTCACCCCTCCACTTT. Its translation is CASTGGRSPLHF.

This rearrangement joins TRBV7-8 to TRBJ2-1, with 9 bases that match TRBD2. Germline V CDR1 and CDR2: SGHVS, FQNEAQ. CDR3 length: 15 amino acids. J lost 9 bases, V lost 4 bases, and 10 bases had no gene match. This chain's CDR3 is CASSSLAGPRGEQFF. The CDR3 DNA reads as TGTGCCAGCAGCTCCCTAGCGGGGCCCAGGGGTGAGCAGTTCTTC.

Of note for this clonotype: One end of the junction varies from germline; a read error may be responsible. The chain has TRBV7-3 and TRBJ2-6; TRBD2 aligns across 8 bases. Looked up from germline, CDR1 is SGHTA and CDR2 is FQGTGA. This CDR3 has 15 amino acids. The chain's CDR3 is CASSFGLAGANGLTF. The DNA of the CDR3 is TGTGCCAGCAGCTTTGGACTAGCTGGGGCCAACGGCCTGACTTTC.

This chain connects TRBV25-1 to TRBJ2-1; D call uncertain. V was clipped by 6 bases and J by 2 bases, with 11 bases between them. The CDR3 is 14 residues long. The germline gives CDR1 MGHDK, CDR2 SYGVNS. The CDR3 reads CASSPGPPYNEQFF. CDR3 bases: TGTGCCAGCAGCCCCGGACCCCCCTACAATGAGCAGTTCTTC.

The genes are TRBV11-2 and TRBJ2-1, with D maybe TRBD2 (5 bases). The CDR3 has 16 amino acids. Trimming took 4 bases from V and 3 from J, leaving 16 bases between them. Germline CDR1 SGHAT, CDR2 FQNNGV. CDR3 sequence reads: CASSSPSGRLYNEQFF. CDR3 in DNA: TGTGCCAGCAGCTCGCCCAGCGGACGACTCTACAATGAGCAGTTCTTC.

The rearrangement uses TRBV7-2 and TRBJ2-7; D may be TRBD1 (6 bases). The V end was cut by 8 bases, the J end by 4 bases, with 12 bases between. Germline lookup yields CDR1 SGHTA and CDR2 FQGNSA. This CDR3 is 12 amino acids long. For the CDR3, the DNA is TGTGCCAGCGTCCAGGGGTATTACGAGCAGTACTTC. It translates to CASVQGYYEQYF.

This chain connects TRBV13 to TRBJ1-6; no clear D. CDR1 is PRHDT, CDR2 FYEKMQ, per germline (reference sequence). V lost 5 bases to trimming and J lost 10 bases, with 9 bases between them. There are 12 residues in the CDR3. The CDR3: CASSPRTSPLHF. CDR3 nucleotides: TGTGCCAGCAGCCCCCGGACCTCACCCCTCCACTTT.

There are many counts of this clonotype. The CDR3 is CASSQRQRNTEAFF. The CDR3 nucleotides read TGCGCCAGCAGCCAAAGACAGAGGAACACTGAAGCTTTCTTT. The V call is TRBV4-1, the J call TRBJ1-1; weak D call: TRBD1 (5 bases). CDR3 length equals 14 residues. The V gene's germline CDR1 is MGHRA and CDR2 YSYEKL. Trimming removed 2 bases from V and 1 base from J, with 8 bases in between.

This clonotype was counted at least ten times. The CDR3 sequence is CSAREGEQPRSPFF. The CDR3 DNA sequence: TGCAGTGCTAGAGAAGGGGAACAACCGAGGTCCCCGTTCTTC. The V and J genes are TRBV20-1 and TRBJ2-1; perhaps TRBD1 as D (5 bases). The V end was cut by 0 bases, the J end by 15 bases, with 21 bases between. The CDR3 covers 14 residues. From germline, CDR1 is DFQATT and CDR2 SNEGSKA (reference sequence).

This clonotype was detected only a few times. J is TRBJ1-5 and V is TRBV6-1, with D possibly being TRBD1 (5 bases). Trimming took off 2 bases at V and 7 bases at J, with 9 bases between the two ends. The CDR3 length is 13 residues. CDR1 and CDR2 from the germline V gene are MNHNS and SASEGT. The CDR3 DNA sequence: TGTGCCAGCAGTGAAAGGGGATTCCAGCCCCAGCATTTT. Encoded protein: CASSERGFQPQHF.

The chain has TRBV14 and TRBJ1-2; 10 bases are shared with TRBD1. J gave up 1 base and V 4 bases, and 3 bases lay outside the gene matches. The germline CDR1 and CDR2 sequences are SGHDN and FVKESK. The CDR3 contains 15 residues. The CDR3, as DNA: TGTGCCAGCAGCCCCGGGACAGGGGTTAACTATGGCTACACCTTC. Translated: CASSPGTGVNYGYTF.

As DNA, the CDR3 is TGCAGTGCTAGAGATAATGCAGGGCACACCGGGGAGCTGTTTTTT. Translation gives CSARDNAGHTGELFF. The chain is built from TRBV20-1 and TRBJ2-2; weak D call: TRBD1 (5 bases). The CDR3 length is 15 residues. Trimming removed 0 bases from V and 3 bases from J, with 11 bases in between. CDR1 DFQATT and CDR2 SNEGSKA come from the germline V gene (reference sequence).

The chain has TRBV4-3 and TRBJ1-5; D is ambiguous. Looked up from germline, CDR1 is LGHNA and CDR2 is YSLEER. V was pared by 0 bases and J by 5 bases, with 8 bases between. The CDR3 length is 14 residues. CDR3 nucleotides: TGCGCCAGCAGCCAAGAACGGGGTTATCAGCCCCAGCATTTT. The encoded protein is CASSQERGYQPQHF.